This T cell receptor beta chain is from a study of post-analysis software for immune sequencing data (dated by TCRdb to between 2015 and 2017). In the study overall: Disease courses on record covered relapsing-remitting, secondary progressive and progressive-relapsing multiple sclerosis, though some patients had no subtype annotation. Patient repertoires were compared against roughly 10 previously published healthy control repertoires from donors aged roughly 6 to 27 years. A subset of samples was prepared in parallel using single-end sample barcoding, then pooled and co-amplified after Illumina adapter ligation.

The germline V gene sets CDR1 to MDHEN and CDR2 to SYDVKM. The V and J ends are trimmed by 6 bases and 4 bases, leaving 15 bases between them. There are 14 amino acids in the CDR3, from cysteine to phenylalanine inclusive. Here the CDR3 DNA is all that survives: 42 bases in frame from base 1. To demonstrate the VDJtools post-analysis software, the study profiled TCR beta repertoires from the peripheral blood of about 13 young patients with multiple sclerosis. Multiple sclerosis patients were children and adolescents aged 6 to 15 years. This clonotype was observed many times. No cognate antigen has been identified for it. Nothing much larger sits one base from this clone, and base qualities are not available. The research as a whole found: Strong co-clustering of samples prepared in the same batch was shown by direct clustering with F measure, prompting a batch-effect correction. Multiple sclerosis patients had significantly lower normalized Chao1 diversity than controls, a result that suggests substantial peripheral T-cell clonal expansion. Patients showed significantly higher frequencies than controls for several TRBV segments, among them TRBV5-6, TRBV5-1 and TRBV20-1. The multiple sclerosis patient group was slightly younger than the control group.

Library preparation used PCR. TCRdb lists the instrument as Illumina HiSeq 2500. To reduce PCR and sequencing biases, unique molecular identifiers were built into the TCR beta cDNA libraries. Every 1 to 10 million input T cells yielded approximately 500,000 cDNA molecules, meaning each molecule approximated one T cell. The same protocol used for the earlier healthy control dataset was applied to prepare and sequence the patient libraries. Within a given batch, samples were prepared together, multiplexed and sequenced on the same HiSeq lane. The original methods were these. Raw barcoded reads were processed with MIGEC, and single-read molecular identifier groups were discarded before consensus assembly and CDR3 extraction. Clonotype tables were post-analysed with VDJtools, and diversity was normalized by down-sampling all datasets to the smallest sample size. To correct batch-related cross-sample contamination, repertoire overlap clustering matched CDR3 amino acid sequences but not nucleotide sequences. The public reads were quality trimmed at Q25 with fastp and then assembled into clones with MiXCR by TCRdb, keeping productive beta chains. Rows merge per CDR3 protein into single entries with the most common DNA and genes. The V and J calls come from TCRdb's annotation, not from the publication. This sample is represented by fewer than 850,000 distinct CDR3 sequences; 25% to 30% of them were singletons. More than 0.45% of the sample goes to the ten largest clones.

The TCR originated in a girl aged 5-17 years with multiple sclerosis. The specimen was blood. Recombination connected TRBV28 to TRBJ1-2; the D gene cannot be resolved reliably. This receptor carries the CDR3 CASRLINAVYGYTF. The DNA sequence reads TGTGCCAGCAGACTTATAAACGCGGTCTATGGCTACACCTTC.